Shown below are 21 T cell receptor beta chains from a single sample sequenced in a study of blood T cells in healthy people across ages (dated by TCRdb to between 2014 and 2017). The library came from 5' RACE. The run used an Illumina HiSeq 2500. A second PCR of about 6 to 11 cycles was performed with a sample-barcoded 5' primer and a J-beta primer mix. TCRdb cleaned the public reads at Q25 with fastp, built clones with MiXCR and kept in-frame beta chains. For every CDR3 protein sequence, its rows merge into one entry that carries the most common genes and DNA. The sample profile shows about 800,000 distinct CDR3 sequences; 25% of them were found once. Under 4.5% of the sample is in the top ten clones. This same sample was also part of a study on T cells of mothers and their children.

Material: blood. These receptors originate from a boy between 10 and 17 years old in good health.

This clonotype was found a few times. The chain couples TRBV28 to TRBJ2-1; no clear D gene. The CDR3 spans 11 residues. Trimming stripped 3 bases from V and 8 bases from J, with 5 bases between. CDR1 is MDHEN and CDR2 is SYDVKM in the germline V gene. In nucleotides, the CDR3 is TGTGCCAGCAGTTTTTTCGATGAGCAGTTCTTC. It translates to CASSFFDEQFF.

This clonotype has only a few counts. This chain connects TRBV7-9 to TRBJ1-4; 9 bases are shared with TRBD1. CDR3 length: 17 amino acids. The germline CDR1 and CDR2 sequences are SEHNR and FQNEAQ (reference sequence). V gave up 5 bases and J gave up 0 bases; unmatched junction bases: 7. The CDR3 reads CASSRTGGISTNEKLFF. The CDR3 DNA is TGTGCCAGCAGCCGAACAGGGGGCATCTCAACTAATGAAAAACTGTTTTTT.

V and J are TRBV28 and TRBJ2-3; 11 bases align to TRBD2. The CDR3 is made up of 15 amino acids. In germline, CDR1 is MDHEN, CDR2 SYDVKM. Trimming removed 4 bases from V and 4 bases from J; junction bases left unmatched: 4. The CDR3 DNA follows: TGTGCCAGCAGTTCTAGCGGGAGGACAGCAGATACGCAGTATTTT. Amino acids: CASSSSGRTADTQYF.

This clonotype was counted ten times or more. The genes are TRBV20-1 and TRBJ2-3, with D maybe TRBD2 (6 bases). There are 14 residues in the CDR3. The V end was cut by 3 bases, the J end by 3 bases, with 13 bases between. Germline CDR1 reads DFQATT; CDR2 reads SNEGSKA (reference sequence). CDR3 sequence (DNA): TGCAGTGCTAGGGCAATAGCGGTAACAGATACGCAGTATTTT. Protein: CSARAIAVTDTQYF.

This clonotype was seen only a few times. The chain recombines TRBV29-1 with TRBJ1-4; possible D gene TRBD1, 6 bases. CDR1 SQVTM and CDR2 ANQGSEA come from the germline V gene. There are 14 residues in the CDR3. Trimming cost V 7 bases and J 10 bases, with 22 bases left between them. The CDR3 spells CSAGGGPGSRKLFF. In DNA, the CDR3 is TGCAGCGCCGGCGGGGGGCCAGGGTCGCGAAAACTGTTTTTT.

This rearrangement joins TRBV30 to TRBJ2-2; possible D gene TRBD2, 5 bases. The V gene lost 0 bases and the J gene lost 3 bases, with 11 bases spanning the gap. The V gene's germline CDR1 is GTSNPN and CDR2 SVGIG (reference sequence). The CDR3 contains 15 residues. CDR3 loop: CAWSVWAADTGELFF. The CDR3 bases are TGTGCCTGGAGTGTTTGGGCAGCGGACACCGGGGAGCTGTTTTTT.

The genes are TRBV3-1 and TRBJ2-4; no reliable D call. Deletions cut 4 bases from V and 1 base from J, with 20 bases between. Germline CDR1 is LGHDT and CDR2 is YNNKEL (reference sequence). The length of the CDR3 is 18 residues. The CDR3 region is CASSRALQMPKAKNIQYF. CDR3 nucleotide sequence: TGTGCCAGCAGCCGCGCACTCCAGATGCCGAAGGCCAAAAACATTCAGTACTTC.

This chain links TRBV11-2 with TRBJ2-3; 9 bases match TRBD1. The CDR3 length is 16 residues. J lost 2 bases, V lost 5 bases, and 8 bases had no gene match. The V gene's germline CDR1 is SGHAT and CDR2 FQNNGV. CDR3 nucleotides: TGTGCCAGCAGCGCAAACAGGGGGCGCATCACAGATACGCAGTATTTT. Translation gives CASSANRGRITDTQYF.

The CDR3 region is CASGPEEETQYF. CDR3 sequence (DNA): TGTGCTAGTGGTCCGGAGGAGGAGACCCAGTACTTC. V usage is TRBV12-5 and J usage is TRBJ2-5; tentative D call: TRBD2 (5 bases). Trimming stripped 5 bases from V and 5 bases from J, with 9 bases between. This CDR3 has 12 residues. Germline V lookup: CDR1 LGHNT, CDR2 FRNRAP. Full variable domain (outside the CDR3, taken from reference TRBV12-5 and TRBJ2-5): DARVTQTPRHKVTEMGQEVTMRCQPILGHNTVFWYRQTMMQGLELLAYFRNRAPLDDSGMPKDRFSAEMPDATLATLKIQPSEPRDSAVYFCASGPEEETQYFGPGTRLLVL.

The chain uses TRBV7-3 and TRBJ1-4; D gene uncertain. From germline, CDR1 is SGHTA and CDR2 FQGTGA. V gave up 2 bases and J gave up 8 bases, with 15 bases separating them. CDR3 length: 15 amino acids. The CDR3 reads CASSLGGGGGEKLFF. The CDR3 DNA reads TGTGCCAGCAGCTTAGGAGGCGGAGGTGGCGAAAAACTGTTTTTT.

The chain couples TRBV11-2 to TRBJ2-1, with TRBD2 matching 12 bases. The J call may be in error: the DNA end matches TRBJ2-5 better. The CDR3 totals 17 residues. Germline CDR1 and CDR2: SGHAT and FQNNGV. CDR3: CASSLERASGGEETQYF. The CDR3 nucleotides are TGTGCCAGCAGCTTAGAGAGGGCTAGCGGGGGGGAAGAGACCCAGTACTTC.

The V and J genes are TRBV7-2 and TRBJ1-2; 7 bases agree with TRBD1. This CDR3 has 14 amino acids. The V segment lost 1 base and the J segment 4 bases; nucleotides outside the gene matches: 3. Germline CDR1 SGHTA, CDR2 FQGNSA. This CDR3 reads CASSLGDSPYGYTF. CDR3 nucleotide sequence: TGTGCCAGCAGCTTAGGGGACAGTCCCTATGGCTACACCTTC.

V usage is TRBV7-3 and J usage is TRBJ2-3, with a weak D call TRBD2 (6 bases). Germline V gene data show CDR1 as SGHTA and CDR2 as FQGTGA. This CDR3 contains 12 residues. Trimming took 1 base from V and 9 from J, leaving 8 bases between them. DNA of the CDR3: TGTGCCAGCAGCTTAAGAAGCGGGACGCAGTATTTT. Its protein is CASSLRSGTQYF.

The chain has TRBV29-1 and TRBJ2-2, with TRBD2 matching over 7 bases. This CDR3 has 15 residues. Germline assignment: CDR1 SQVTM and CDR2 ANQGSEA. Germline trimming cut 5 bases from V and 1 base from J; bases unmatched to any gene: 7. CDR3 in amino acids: CSVPGLGENTGELFF. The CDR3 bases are TGCAGCGTTCCCGGACTAGGGGAGAACACCGGGGAGCTGTTTTTT.

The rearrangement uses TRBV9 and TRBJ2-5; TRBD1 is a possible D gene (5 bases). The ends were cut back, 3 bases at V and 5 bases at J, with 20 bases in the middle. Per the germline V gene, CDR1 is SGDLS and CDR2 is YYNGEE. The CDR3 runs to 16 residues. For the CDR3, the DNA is TGTGCCAGCAGCGCCTCGGTTGGGGCTCTTACCGAGACCCAGTACTTC. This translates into CASSASVGALTETQYF.

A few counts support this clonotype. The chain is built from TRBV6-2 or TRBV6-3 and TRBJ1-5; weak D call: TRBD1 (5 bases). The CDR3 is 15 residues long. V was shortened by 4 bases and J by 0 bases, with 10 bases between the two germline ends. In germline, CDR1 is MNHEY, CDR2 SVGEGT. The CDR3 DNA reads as TGTGCCAGCAGTTCCTCCAGGGCTAGCAATCAGCCCCAGCATTTT. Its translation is CASSSSRASNQPQHF.

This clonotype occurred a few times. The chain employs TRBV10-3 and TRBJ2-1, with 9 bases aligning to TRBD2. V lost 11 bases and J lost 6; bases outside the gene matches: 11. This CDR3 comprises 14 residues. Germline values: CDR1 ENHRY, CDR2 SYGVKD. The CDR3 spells CAHGGGRAVNEQFF. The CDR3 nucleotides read TGTGCCCATGGAGGCGGGAGGGCAGTCAATGAGCAGTTCTTC.

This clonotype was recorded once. CDR3 sequence reads: CASSLGGEAYNEQFF. CDR3 nucleotide sequence: TGCGCCAGCAGCTTGGGCGGGGAAGCCTACAATGAGCAGTTCTTC. The chain couples TRBV5-1 to TRBJ2-1; D perhaps matches TRBD2 (6 bases). The V end was cut by 0 bases, the J end by 2 bases, with 9 bases between. The CDR3 totals 15 residues. Per the germline V gene, CDR1 is SGHRS and CDR2 is YFSETQ. Combining the CDR3 with reference TRBV5-1 and TRBJ2-1 gives the whole variable domain KAGVTQTPRYLIKTRGQQVTLSCSPISGHRSVSWYQQTPGQGLQFLFEYFSETQRNKGNFPGRFSGRQFSNSRSEMNVSTLELGDSALYLCASSLGGEAYNEQFFGPGTRLTVL.

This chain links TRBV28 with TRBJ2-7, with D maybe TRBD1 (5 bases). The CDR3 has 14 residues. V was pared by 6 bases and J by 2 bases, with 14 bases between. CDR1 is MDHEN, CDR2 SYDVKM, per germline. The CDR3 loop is CASRTASIPYEQYF. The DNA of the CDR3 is TGTGCCAGCAGGACAGCCTCGATCCCCTACGAGCAGTACTTC.

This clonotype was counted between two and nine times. The DNA for the CDR3 is TGTGCCAGCAGCGTGGGGATGTCTAATGAAAAACTGTTTTTT. It yields the protein CASSVGMSNEKLFF. The rearrangement joins TRBV9 to TRBJ1-4; D not certain. V lost 2 bases and J 3 bases, leaving 8 bases between the germline ends. The CDR3 consists of 14 residues. Germline CDR1 reads SGDLS; CDR2 reads YYNGEE.

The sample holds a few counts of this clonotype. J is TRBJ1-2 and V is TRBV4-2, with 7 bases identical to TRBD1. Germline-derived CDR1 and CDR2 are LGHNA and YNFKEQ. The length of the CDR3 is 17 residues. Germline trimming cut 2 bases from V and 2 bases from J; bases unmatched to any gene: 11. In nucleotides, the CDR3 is TGTGCCAGCAGCCAAAGAGGACAGGAAATTATAAACTATGGCTACACCTTC. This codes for CASSQRGQEIINYGYTF.